This T cell receptor beta chain emerged from a study of CD8+ T cells in alopecia areata. Study-level results: Sequencing of scalp tissue also captures the resident alphabeta T cells of normal skin. There were many expanded lesional clones persisting in scalp and blood during tofacitinib.

Looked up from germline, CDR1 is SQVTM and CDR2 is ANQGSEA. CDR3 length equals 15 residues. The ends were cut back, 7 bases at V and 1 base at J, with 18 bases in the middle. Treatment noted: oral pan-JAK inhibitor, 5-10 mg twice daily. Following extraction, RNA underwent reverse transcription to cDNA, which served as the sequencing template. The protocol was immunoSEQ multiplex PCR, while the TCRdb copy is restricted to in-frame clones and leaves out a portion. The sample lists about 200,000 clones; about two fifths were seen once. Regarding this clone: Its cognate antigen is unknown.

Specimen: CD4+ T cells sorted from blood, collected around week 31, from a patient treated with tofacitinib. The V and J genes are TRBV29-1 and TRBJ2-3, with D perhaps matching TRBD1 or TRBD2 (5 bases each). The sequence derives from a human donor with alopecia areata. DNA for the CDR3: TGCAGCGGTCAAGCGTCCGGGACGGGCACAGATACGCAGTATTTT. Its translation is CSGQASGTGTDTQYF.